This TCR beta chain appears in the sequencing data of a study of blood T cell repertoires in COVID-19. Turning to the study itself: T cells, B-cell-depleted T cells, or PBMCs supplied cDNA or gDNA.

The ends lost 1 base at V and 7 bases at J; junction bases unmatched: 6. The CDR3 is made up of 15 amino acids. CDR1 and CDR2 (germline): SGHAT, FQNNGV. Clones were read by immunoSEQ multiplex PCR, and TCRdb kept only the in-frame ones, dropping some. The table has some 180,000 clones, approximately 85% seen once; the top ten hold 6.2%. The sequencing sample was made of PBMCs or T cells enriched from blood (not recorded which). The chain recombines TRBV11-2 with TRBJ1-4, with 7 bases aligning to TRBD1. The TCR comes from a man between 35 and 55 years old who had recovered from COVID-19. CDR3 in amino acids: CASSLVEGAGEKLFF. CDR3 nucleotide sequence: TGTGCCAGCAGCTTAGTGGAGGGGGCGGGTGAAAAACTGTTTTTT.